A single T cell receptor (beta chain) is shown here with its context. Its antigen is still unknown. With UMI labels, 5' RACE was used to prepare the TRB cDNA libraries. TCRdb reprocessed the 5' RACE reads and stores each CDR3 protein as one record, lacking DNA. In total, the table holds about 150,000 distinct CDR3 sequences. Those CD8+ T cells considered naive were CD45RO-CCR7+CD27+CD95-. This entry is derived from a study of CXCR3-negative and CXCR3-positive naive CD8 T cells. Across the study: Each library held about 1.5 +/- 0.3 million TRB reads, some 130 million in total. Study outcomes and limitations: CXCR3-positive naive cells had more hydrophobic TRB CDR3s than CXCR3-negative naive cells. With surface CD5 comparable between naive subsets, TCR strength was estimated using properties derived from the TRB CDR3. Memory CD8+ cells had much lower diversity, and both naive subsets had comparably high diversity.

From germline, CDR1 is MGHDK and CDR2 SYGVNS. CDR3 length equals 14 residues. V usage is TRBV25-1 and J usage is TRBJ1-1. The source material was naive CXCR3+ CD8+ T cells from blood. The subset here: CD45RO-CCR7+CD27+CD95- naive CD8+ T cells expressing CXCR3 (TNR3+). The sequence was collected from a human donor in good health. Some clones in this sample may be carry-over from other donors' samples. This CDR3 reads CASSELGGGTEAFF.